This T cell receptor (beta chain) is drawn from a study of identical twins. Study conclusions and caveats: Abundant beta clonotypes from cord blood had fewer insertions, unlike memory repertoires, which showed none.

The V end lost 3 bases, the J end lost 4 bases, and 12 bases lay between the germline ends. The CDR3 is made up of 13 amino acids. Germline CDR1 is DFQATT and CDR2 is SNEGSKA (reference sequence). This clonotype was counted many times. Its antigen remains unknown. Carrying unique molecular identifiers, the cDNA also gained a universal primer site through template switching. MiXCR was run by TCRdb on the 5' RACE reads, yielding one entry per CDR3 protein. The sample contains under 900,000 distinct CDR3 sequences, roughly an eighth of which appear only once. These records were also assigned to another study, of yellow fever vaccine responses in identical twins. This second report adds: As reported, the vaccine T cell response of twins seemed partly convergent and partly personalized.

The chain is built from TRBV20-1 and TRBJ1-2; D possibly corresponds to TRBD1 (6 bases). The sample comprised PBMCs. This receptor was obtained from a woman aged 18-29 years in good health. The CDR3 coding sequence is TGCAGTGCTAGTTCGGGGGCAGGCTATGGCTACACCTTC. Its translation: CSASSGAGYGYTF.